This entry describes one TCR beta chain. Germline CDR1 reads SGHNT; CDR2 reads YYREEE (reference sequence). The CDR3 consists of 15 residues. J lost 4 bases, V lost 5 bases, and 10 bases had no gene match. Profiled with immunoSEQ multiplex PCR; TCRdb holds only in-frame clones, not every one. The sample has about 1,500,000 clones; roughly 96% are singletons. The sample originates from a study of shared clonotypes between healthy human individuals. The clonotype originates from a man aged 30 to 39 in good health. Specimen: naive CD4+ T cells sorted from blood. Subset meaning: CD45RA+ positively selected. The rearrangement uses TRBV5-4 and TRBJ2-7, with 9 bases that match TRBD1. In DNA form, the CDR3 reads TGTGCCAGCAGAGGTGCCGGGACAGGGCGATACGAGCAGTACTTC. It translates to CASRGAGTGRYEQYF.